This T cell receptor beta chain was recovered during a study of blood T cell repertoires in COVID-19. Data came from immunoSEQ multiplex PCR; TCRdb stores just in-frame clones and leaves some out. Altogether about 220,000 clones are present, roughly nine tenths being singletons, with the ten largest covering approximately 3.4%. V lost 4 bases and J 9 bases, leaving 10 bases between the germline ends. CDR1 is MNHEY and CDR2 is SVGAGI in the germline V gene. The CDR3 spans 12 residues. A single count supports this clone. This receptor was obtained from a woman in her late teens or twenties in a cohort exposed to, infected with or recovered from COVID-19 (not recorded which). The chain couples TRBV6-5 to TRBJ2-1, with D perhaps matching TRBD1 (6 bases). Input material: PBMCs or T cells enriched from blood (not recorded which). CDR3: CASSSEGGEQFF. In nucleotides, the CDR3 is TGTGCCAGCAGTTCAGAAGGGGGTGAGCAGTTCTTC.